This T cell receptor (beta chain) appears in the sequencing data of a study of T-cell memory formation after mild COVID-19. Study-wide background: TCR clusters were mostly donor specific.

Study observations and caveats: Researchers found some responding clones in pre-infection memory, a sign that cross-reactive memory joined.

TCRdb recomputed calls from the 5' RACE reads with MiXCR, one row per CDR3 protein. There are approximately 440,000 distinct CDR3 sequences in the sample; over 15% occur only once, and more than 8% lies in the top ten. Notes on this clonotype: Its antigen is not known.

Material for sequencing was PBMCs or a T cell subset sorted from them (not recorded which). The TCR originated in an adult woman who had mild COVID-19 (a few samples of this study predate the infection). Cell type and time point are not known.

Here the CDR3 reads CASSFGSSDFNYGYTF. The CDR3 coding sequence is TGTGCCAGCAGTTTTGGTTCGTCGGATTTCAACTATGGCTACACCTTC. The rearrangement joins TRBV12-3 or TRBV12-4 to TRBJ1-2; D gene uncertain. The CDR3 contains 16 residues. Trimming cost V 3 bases and J 2 bases, with 16 bases left between them.